The next 9 T cell receptor beta chains were all read from a single sample in a study of CD8 T cells in ankylosing spondylitis. What these receptors recognize is not known. Whole-study results and caveats: Roughly 8 highly homologous variants made up a TCR beta motif that seemed to typify ankylosing spondylitis blood.

TCRdb passed the 5' RACE reads through MiXCR, listing each CDR3 protein once. The table records about 330,000 distinct CDR3 sequences, 8% of them present only once. The sample taken for sequencing was blood, either unsorted or a sorted T cell fraction (not recorded which). These receptors originate from a male donor with ankylosing spondylitis.

The chain uses TRBV28 and TRBJ2-7; the D gene is possibly TRBD1 (6 bases). Germline V gene data show CDR1 as MDHEN and CDR2 as SYDVKM. This CDR3 has 15 residues. Trimming left V 7 bases short and J 1 base short, with 17 bases between. CDR3 sequence (DNA): TGTGCCAGCAACCGCATGACAGGAGGATCCTACGAGCAGTACTTC. Translating gives CASNRMTGGSYEQYF.

This clonotype was seen many times. This chain joins TRBV20-1 and TRBJ2-2, with a weak D call TRBD2 (6 bases). Germline loops: CDR1 DFQATT, CDR2 SNEGSKA (reference sequence). With 3 bases removed from V and 2 bases from J, the gap between germline ends came to 10 bases. CDR3 length: 14 residues. In DNA form, the CDR3 reads TGCAGTGCTAGGACCGGGAGTAACACCGGGGAGCTGTTTTTT. It translates to CSARTGSNTGELFF.

This clonotype came up a few times. The CDR3 region is CASSLNRWAYEQYF. The CDR3 coding sequence is TGTGCCAGCAGTTTAAACAGGTGGGCCTACGAGCAGTACTTC. The rearrangement uses TRBV27 and TRBJ2-7; D perhaps matches TRBD1 (5 bases). Germline V CDR1 and CDR2: MNHEY, SMNVEV (reference sequence). V shed 2 bases and J shed 2 bases, with 10 bases lying between them. CDR3 length: 14 residues.

This clonotype was detected only a few times. J is TRBJ1-1 and V is TRBV5-1; D is ambiguous. This CDR3 spans 16 amino acids. Trimming stripped 4 bases from V and 0 bases from J, with 16 bases between. Germline CDR1 reads SGHRS; CDR2 reads YFSETQ. The CDR3 loop reads CASSKTRESMNTEAFF. The CDR3 region has the DNA TGCGCCAGCAGCAAGACTCGCGAGAGCATGAACACTGAAGCTTTCTTT.

This clonotype showed up many times. The chain carries TRBV12-3 or TRBV12-4 and TRBJ2-1; 11 bases are a match to TRBD2. The trim removed 7 bases at V and 5 bases at J, leaving 7 bases unmatched. The CDR3 contains 15 residues. This CDR3 is CASTPLAGVHNEQFF. CDR3 DNA: TGTGCCAGCACCCCACTAGCGGGAGTACACAATGAGCAGTTCTTC.

This clonotype was detected many times. V is TRBV5-1 and J is TRBJ2-1; 7 bases fit TRBD1. V was pared by 0 bases and J by 10 bases, with 7 bases of the junction left unmatched. The CDR3 has 14 residues. CDR1 and CDR2 (germline): SGHRS, YFSETQ. The DNA for the CDR3 is TGCGCCAGCAGCTTGGATACAGGGGATCGGGAGCAGTTCTTC. Its protein is CASSLDTGDREQFF. Together with reference TRBV5-1 and TRBJ2-1, the CDR3 gives the full variable domain: KAGVTQTPRYLIKTRGQQVTLSCSPISGHRSVSWYQQTPGQGLQFLFEYFSETQRNKGNFPGRFSGRQFSNSRSEMNVSTLELGDSALYLCASSLDTGDREQFFGPGTRLTVL.

This sequence joins TRBV5-1 and TRBJ1-2; TRBD1 aligns across 11 bases. From germline, CDR1 is SGHRS and CDR2 YFSETQ. This CDR3 spans 16 amino acids. The junction had 5 bases not matched to a gene; V was cut back by 4 bases and J by 0 bases. The DNA for the CDR3 is TGCGCCAGCAGCAAGGGACAGGGGGGAGCTAACTATGGCTACACCTTC. It is translated as CASSKGQGGANYGYTF.

The chain uses TRBV27 and TRBJ2-4, with D perhaps matching TRBD2 (5 bases). The germline V gene has CDR1 MNHEY and CDR2 SMNVEV (reference sequence). V was cut by 6 bases and J by 2 bases, with 14 bases left in between. This CDR3 comprises 15 residues. CDR3 sequence reads: CASSYLGGPKNIQYF. The CDR3 DNA reads as TGTGCCAGCAGCTACCTAGGAGGACCCAAAAACATTCAGTACTTC.

J is TRBJ1-5 and V is TRBV7-2; no clear D. V lost 5 bases to trimming and J lost 0 bases, with 11 bases between them. Germline V gives CDR1 SGHTA, CDR2 FQGNSA. The length of the CDR3 is 15 residues. CDR3 DNA sequence: TGTGCCAGCAGCCAAGACGGAATTAGCAATCAGCCCCAGCATTTT. It specifies CASSQDGISNQPQHF.